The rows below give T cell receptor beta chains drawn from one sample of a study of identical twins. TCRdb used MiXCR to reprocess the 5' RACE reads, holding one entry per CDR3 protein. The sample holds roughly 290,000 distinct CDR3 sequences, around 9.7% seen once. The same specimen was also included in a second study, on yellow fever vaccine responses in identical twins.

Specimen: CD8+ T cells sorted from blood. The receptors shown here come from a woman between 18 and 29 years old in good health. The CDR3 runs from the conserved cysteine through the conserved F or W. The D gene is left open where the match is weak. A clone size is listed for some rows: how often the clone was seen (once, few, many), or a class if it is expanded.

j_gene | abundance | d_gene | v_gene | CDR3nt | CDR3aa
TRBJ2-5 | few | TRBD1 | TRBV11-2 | TGTGCCAGCAGCTTAGCGGGACAGTTACTCCAAGAGACCCAGTACTTC | CASSLAGQLLQETQYF
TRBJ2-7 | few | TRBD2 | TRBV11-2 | TGTGCCAGCAGCTTTGGTAGCGGGTCAAACTACGAGCAGTACTTC | CASSFGSGSNYEQYF
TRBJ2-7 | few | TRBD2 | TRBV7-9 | TGTGCCAGCAGCTTAGGTAGCGGGTCTACCTTCTCCTACGAGCAGTACTTC | CASSLGSGSTFSYEQYF
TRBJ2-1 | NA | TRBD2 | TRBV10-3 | TGTGCCATCTGTCCCGGGACTAGCGGATCCTCCTACAATGAGCAGTTCTTC | CAICPGTSGSSYNEQFF
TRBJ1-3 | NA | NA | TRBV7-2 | TGTGCCAGCAGCTTTGCCGGGGGAAGCAACACCATATATTTT | CASSFAGGSNTIYF
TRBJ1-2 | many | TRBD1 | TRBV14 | TGTGCCAGCAGCCAAGGATGGACAGGGGAAGACTATGGCTACACCTTC | CASSQGWTGEDYGYTF
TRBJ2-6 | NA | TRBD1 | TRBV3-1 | TGTGCCAGCAGCCACCAGGGACAGGCCCTTTTTTTGGGGGCCAACGTCCTGACTTTC | CASSHQGQALFLGANVLTF
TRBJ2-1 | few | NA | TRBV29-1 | TGCAGCGTTGGGGAGGACAATGAGCAGTTCTTC | CSVGEDNEQFF
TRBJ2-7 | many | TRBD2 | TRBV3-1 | TGTGCCAGCAGCCAAGACTTCGAGCGGGAGCGGAGCGAGCAGTACTTC | CASSQDFERERSEQYF
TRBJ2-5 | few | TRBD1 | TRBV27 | TGTGCCAGCAGTACGACAGGGTCCGAGACCCAGTACTTC | CASSTTGSETQYF
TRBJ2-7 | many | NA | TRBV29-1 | TGCAGCGTTGTGATCAGCTCCACCTACGAGCAGTACTTC | CSVVISSTYEQYF
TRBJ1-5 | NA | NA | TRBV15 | TGTGCCACCAGCAGACAAGACCAGCCCCAGCATTTT | CATSRQDQPQHF
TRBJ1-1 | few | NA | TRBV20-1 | TGCAGTGCTAGAATAACCGAGTTGAACACTGAAGCTTTCTTT | CSARITELNTEAFF
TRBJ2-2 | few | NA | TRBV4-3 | TGCGCCAGCAGCCAGACTAGGGTCGACGGGGAGCTGTTTTTT | CASSQTRVDGELFF
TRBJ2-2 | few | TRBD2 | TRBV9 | TGTGCCAGCAGCGTAGAGGAGGCTAGCGGGGACACCGGGGAGCTGTTTTTT | CASSVEEASGDTGELFF
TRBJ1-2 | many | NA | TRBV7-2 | TGTGCCAGCAGCTCTCCGACAGGCGTAATTAACTATGGCTACACCTTC | CASSSPTGVINYGYTF
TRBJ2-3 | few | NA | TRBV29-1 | TGCAGCGTTCCCCGTACAGATACGCAGTATTTT | CSVPRTDTQYF
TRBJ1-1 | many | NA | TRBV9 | TGTGCCAGCAGCGTAGGTGGGAAGACTGAAGCTTTCTTT | CASSVGGKTEAFF
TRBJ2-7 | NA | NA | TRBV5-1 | TGCGCCAGCAGCTTGGTCAGGGACCACTACGAGCAGTACTTC | CASSLVRDHYEQYF
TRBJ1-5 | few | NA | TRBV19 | TGTGCCAGTAGTATACCGGGGGCGGGTCAGCCCCAGCATTTT | CASSIPGAGQPQHF
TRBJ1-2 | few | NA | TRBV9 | TGTGCCAGCAGCGTAGGAAGGGGCAGCTATGGCTACACCTTC | CASSVGRGSYGYTF
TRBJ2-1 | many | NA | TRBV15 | TGTGCCACCGGGGCAGGCGTCACCCTCGACAATGAGCAGTTCTTC | CATGAGVTLDNEQFF
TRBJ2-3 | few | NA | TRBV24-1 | TGTGCCACCAGTGACGCGGGACGGACTCTCAGCACAGATACGCAGTATTTT | CATSDAGRTLSTDTQYF
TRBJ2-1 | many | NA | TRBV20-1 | TGCAGTGCTAGAGGAAGGGGTCTTAATGAGCAGTTCTTC | CSARGRGLNEQFF
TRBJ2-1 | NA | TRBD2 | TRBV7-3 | TGTGCCAGCAGCTTAATGATCGCGGGGGGGTCCTACAATGAGCAGTTCTTC | CASSLMIAGGSYNEQFF
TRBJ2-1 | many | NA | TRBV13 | TGTGCCAGCAGCGAACCCCCGCTCAATGAGCAGTTCTTC | CASSEPPLNEQFF
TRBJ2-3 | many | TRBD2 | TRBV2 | TGTGCCAGCCCCCTCCGGGCTAGCGGGGGATATGATACGCAGTATTTT | CASPLRASGGYDTQYF
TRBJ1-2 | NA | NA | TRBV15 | TGTGCCACCAGCACCGCCAGGGACTATGGCTACACCTTC | CATSTARDYGYTF
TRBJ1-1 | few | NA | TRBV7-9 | TGTGCCAGCAGCTCTGGGTGGGACACCGAGAACACTGAAGCTTTCTTT | CASSSGWDTENTEAFF
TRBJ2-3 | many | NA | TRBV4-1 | TGCGCCAGCAGCCAAGAAGGCGGTCGCACAGATACGCAGTATTTT | CASSQEGGRTDTQYF
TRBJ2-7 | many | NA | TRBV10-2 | TGCGCCAGCAGTGCAGAGGGGTACGAGCAGTACTTC | CASSAEGYEQYF
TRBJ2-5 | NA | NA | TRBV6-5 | TGTGCCAGCAGTTACGGCTCCGGCGGCGAGACCCAGTACTTC | CASSYGSGGETQYF
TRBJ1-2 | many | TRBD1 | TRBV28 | TGTGCCAGCAAGAGAGGCAGGGGGTTAGCGAACTATGGCTACACCTTC | CASKRGRGLANYGYTF
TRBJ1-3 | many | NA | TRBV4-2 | TGTGCCAGCAGCCAAGATCCTGGAAACACCATATATTTT | CASSQDPGNTIYF
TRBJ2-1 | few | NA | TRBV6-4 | TGTGCCAGCAGTGACGAGACAGTCTCGAATGAGCAGTTCTTC | CASSDETVSNEQFF
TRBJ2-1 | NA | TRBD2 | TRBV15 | TGTGCCACCAGCAGTACCCAAGAGACTAGCAGATTTTACAATGAGCAGTTCTTC | CATSSTQETSRFYNEQFF
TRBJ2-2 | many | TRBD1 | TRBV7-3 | TGTGCCAGCAGCAAAGACAGGGGGCGAGGCCCCGGGGAGCTGTTTTTT | CASSKDRGRGPGELFF
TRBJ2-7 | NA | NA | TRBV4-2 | TGTGCCAGCAGCCATGAACCGGGACTTACCTACGAGCAGTACTTC | CASSHEPGLTYEQYF
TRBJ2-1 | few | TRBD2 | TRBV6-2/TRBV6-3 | TGTGCCAGCAGTCAAGAAGGCGGGAGGGCGGGGAATGAGCAGTTCTTC | CASSQEGGRAGNEQFF
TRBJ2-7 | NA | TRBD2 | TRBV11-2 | TGTGCCAGCAGCCCGGGACTAGCGGACACCTGGGAGCAGTACTTC | CASSPGLADTWEQYF
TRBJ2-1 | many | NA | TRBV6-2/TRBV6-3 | TGTGCCAGCAGTTACTCGAAGTACAATGAGCAGTTCTTC | CASSYSKYNEQFF
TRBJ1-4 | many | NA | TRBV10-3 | TGTGCCATCAGTGATGGGTCAGGCACTAATGAAAAACTGTTTTTT | CAISDGSGTNEKLFF
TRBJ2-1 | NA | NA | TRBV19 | TGTGCCAGTAGTATAGGAGGGTCGCTCGATGAGCAGTTCTTC | CASSIGGSLDEQFF
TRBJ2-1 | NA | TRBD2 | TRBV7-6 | TGTGCCAGCAGCTCACGTCCCATAGCGGGGGGGGACAATGAGCAGTTCTTC | CASSSRPIAGGDNEQFF
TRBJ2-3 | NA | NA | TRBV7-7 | TGTGCTAGCAGCTCGTACGTGGGAGATACGCAGTATTTT | CASSSYVGDTQYF
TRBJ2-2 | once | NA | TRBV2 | TGTGCCACCTCTAACACCGGGGAGCTGTTTTTT | CATSNTGELFF
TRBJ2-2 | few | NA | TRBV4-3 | TGCGCCAGCAGCCGCGTGTTAGACACCGGGGAGCTGTTTTTT | CASSRVLDTGELFF
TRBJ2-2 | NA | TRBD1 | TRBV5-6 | TGTGCCAGCAGCTTGGCGGGACAGGACATAGGGACCGGGGAGCTGTTTTTT | CASSLAGQDIGTGELFF